This entry concerns a single T cell receptor (beta chain). Its cognate antigen has yet to be identified. Base qualities are not at hand, and no much larger clone is one base apart. The CDR3 runs 17 residues from the cysteine to the phenylalanine. Of the read, only the CDR3 DNA is kept; its 51 bases are in frame from base 1. CDR1 and CDR2, per the germline V gene (reference sequence), are PRHDT and FYEKMQ. Trimming takes 2 bases from V and 0 bases from J, and the germline ends sit 17 bases apart. The data belong to a study of cytomegalovirus exposure and HLA in healthy donors (dated by TCRdb to about 2017). With regard to the full study: A later analysis indicated that the 120 validation repertoires were generated on the platform also employed for the approximately 670 repertoires of the first cohort. The study was designed to test whether signatures of past pathogen exposure could be identified by cataloging public T cell receptors. A separate validation cohort of approximately 130 different subjects was used in addition to the approximately 610-subject first cohort. To predict cytomegalovirus infection status, the study brought together high-throughput TCR immunosequencing, statistical association of individual TCRs with disease status, and machine learning.

Receptor amplification or capture employed the immunoSEQ multiplex PCR assay. As for the authors' bioinformatics: A statistical classification framework was built for diagnosing cytomegalovirus status from the catalog of TCR beta chain sequences. TCRdb provides this immuneACCESS table in a form limited to in-frame rearrangements. Some clones are lacking; in checked studies, under half of them reflect an unresolved V gene, and why the rest are absent is not known. V and J calls and clone size are those listed in that table; D and trimming were worked out from the DNA. This sample holds about 100,000 clones; about 95% were observed only once. The leading ten clones occupy 0.85% to 0.95% of the sample. General conclusions and limits of the study: Most TCR sequences were observed very rarely across donors, whereas some public TCRs were present in many individuals. The study listed approximately 160 TCR beta chains as associated with cytomegalovirus. The authors suggested that the approach could potentially be extended to other disease states and immunological phenotypes. Subsequent analysis determined that TCRs grouped into clusters in the first cohort also showed a tendency toward co-occurrence across the 90 to 150 validation repertoires, and 90% to 95% of cluster scores exceeded 0. All 120 or so repertoires were used to score co-occurrence in the validation cohort in a later analysis, because that analysis had no HLA typing for the cohort. In vitro tests confirmed that a few of the cytomegalovirus-associated TCR beta chains recognize cytomegalovirus antigens. The classifier was reported to diagnose cytomegalovirus status with high specificity and sensitivity in both the original cohort and the validation cohort.

The donors were included in the validation cohort of some 120 subjects, a group kept apart from the approximately 650-subject first cohort. Rearrangement joined TRBV13 to TRBJ2-7; the D gene is perhaps TRBD1, from 5 matching bases. Sequencing was done on a sample of PBMCs. The sequence came from a young woman in good health and CMV-seronegative. The CDR3 in this case is CASSLKRGAQPSYEQYF. The DNA sequence is TGTGCCAGCAGCTTAAAAAGGGGCGCCCAACCCTCCTACGAGCAGTACTTC. With the portions outside the CDR3 filled from the reference TRBV13 and TRBJ2-7 genes, the complete variable region becomes AAGVIQSPRHLIKEKRETATLKCYPIPRHDTVYWYQQGPGQDPQFLISFYEKMQSDKGSIPDRFSAQQFSDYHSELNMSSLELGDSALYFCASSLKRGAQPSYEQYFGPGTRLTVT.